One sample yielded the 29 T cell receptor beta chains listed below, sequenced in a study of T cell responses to AZD1222 COVID-19 vaccine. Clones were sequenced by immunoSEQ multiplex PCR, and TCRdb holds only the in-frame ones, with some missing. The sample includes fewer than 200,000 clones, approximately 90% seen only once; the top ten take under 8%. The sample was peripheral blood, taken on day 0 of AZD1222 vaccination. The receptors shown here come from an adult in good health.

The CDR3 loop reads CASNFDRGGNQPQHF. The CDR3 coding sequence is TGTGCCAGTAACTTCGACAGGGGAGGCAATCAGCCCCAGCATTTT. This chain joins TRBV19 and TRBJ1-5; 8 nucleotides align to TRBD1. The J segment lost 2 bases and the V segment lost 7 bases, leaving 7 bases of the junction unmatched. This CDR3 is 15 amino acids long. Germline V gives CDR1 LNHDA, CDR2 SQIVND (reference sequence).

The CDR3, as DNA: TGTGCCACCAGCACGGGTGGGGATCAGCCCCAGCATTTT. Translating it yields CATSTGGDQPQHF. V is TRBV15 and J is TRBJ1-5; no reliable D call. The CDR3 loop spans 13 amino acids. The ends were cut back, 4 bases at V and 5 bases at J, with 9 bases in the middle. CDR1 and CDR2 (germline): LNHNV, YYDKDF (reference sequence).

The gene calls are TRBV28 and TRBJ1-5; D not resolved. V was cut by 2 bases and J by 4 bases, with 12 bases left in between. Per the germline V gene, CDR1 is MDHEN and CDR2 is SYDVKM. The CDR3 totals 15 residues. The CDR3 DNA reads TGTGCCAGCAGTTTAATCTTCAGAGGGAATCAGCCCCAGCATTTT. Its protein product is CASSLIFRGNQPQHF.

This rearrangement joins TRBV29-1 to TRBJ1-2; 9 nucleotides line up with TRBD1. The germline V gene encodes CDR1 SQVTM and CDR2 ANQGSEA. The CDR3 extends over 15 amino acids. The junction had 6 bases not matched to a gene; V was cut back by 4 bases and J by 0 bases. CDR3 DNA: TGCAGCGTTGGAGAACAGGGGGCGACTAACTATGGCTACACCTTC. This encodes CSVGEQGATNYGYTF. Together with reference TRBV29-1 and TRBJ1-2, the CDR3 gives the full variable domain: SAVISQKPSRDICQRGTSLTIQCQVDSQVTMMFWYRQQPGQSLTLIATANQGSEATYESGFVIDKFPISRPNLTFSTLTVSNMSPEDSSIYLCSVGEQGATNYGYTFGSGTRLTVV.

This chain connects TRBV9 to TRBJ2-3; D not resolved. CDR3 length: 13 amino acids. Germline CDR1 is SGDLS and CDR2 is YYNGEE. V was clipped by 1 base and J by 4 bases, with 7 bases between them. CDR3 region: CASSVLSSDTQYF. CDR3 nucleotide sequence: TGTGCCAGCAGCGTATTGTCTTCAGATACGCAGTATTTT.

The chain has TRBV2 and TRBJ2-1, with 7 bases matching TRBD1. CDR1 and CDR2 (germline): SNHLY, FYNNEI. Trimming at V came to 9 bases and at J to 0 bases, leaving 5 bases not matched to a gene. This CDR3 has 14 amino acids. CDR3 in amino acids: CARIAGGSYNEQFF. The CDR3 coding sequence is TGTGCCAGAATCGCAGGGGGCTCCTACAATGAGCAGTTCTTC.

This chain uses TRBV7-3 with TRBJ1-1, with unresolved D. CDR3 length: 13 amino acids. The germline V gene encodes CDR1 SGHTA and CDR2 FQGTGA. Trimming stripped 5 bases from V and 1 base from J, with 8 bases between. CDR3 amino acids: CASSPQENTEAFF. The DNA of the CDR3 is TGTGCCAGCAGCCCCCAGGAGAACACTGAAGCTTTCTTT.

The CDR3 DNA reads as TGTGCCAGCAGTGAAGGGGCAGCCCCCTACGAGCAGTACTTC. Translation gives CASSEGAAPYEQYF. This chain connects TRBV2 to TRBJ2-7; D is unclear. This CDR3 spans 14 amino acids. Trimming stripped 1 base from V and 2 bases from J, with 9 bases between. CDR1 and CDR2 from the germline V gene are SNHLY and FYNNEI.

This rearrangement joins TRBV6-1 to TRBJ2-2; D unresolved. CDR3 size: 16 residues. Trimming took 0 bases from V and 5 from J, leaving 13 bases between them. Germline V gene sequence: CDR1 MNHNS, CDR2 SASEGT. The CDR3: CASSEANMGFTGELFF. CDR3 sequence (DNA): TGTGCCAGCAGTGAAGCGAACATGGGGTTTACCGGGGAGCTGTTTTTT.

The V call is TRBV28, the J call TRBJ2-4; unclear D gene. V dropped 0 bases and J dropped 6 bases, with 15 bases sitting between them. Germline-derived CDR1 and CDR2 are MDHEN and SYDVKM. This CDR3 region has 16 residues. CDR3 DNA sequence: TGTGCCAGCAGTTTATGGTCCCAAACCGCAGGAAACATTCAGTACTTC. Its translation: CASSLWSQTAGNIQYF.

The CDR3: CASSLDGPQGHGYTF. CDR3 DNA: TGTGCCAGCAGTCTGGACGGTCCGCAGGGCCATGGCTACACCTTC. This sequence joins TRBV6-2 or TRBV6-3 and TRBJ1-2; TRBD1 is a possible D gene (5 bases). CDR1 MNHEY and CDR2 SVGEGT come from the germline V gene. The CDR3 is 15 amino acids. Trimming left V 5 bases short and J 6 bases short, with 19 bases between.

V gene TRBV6-5 combines with J gene TRBJ1-6; no clear D. Germline V gives CDR1 MNHEY, CDR2 SVGAGI. CDR3 size: 13 residues. With 2 bases removed from V and 7 bases from J, the gap between germline ends came to 6 bases. CDR3 DNA: TGTGCCAGCAGTTACGCCGGGAATTCACCCCTCCACTTT. Protein: CASSYAGNSPLHF.

The chain employs TRBV9 and TRBJ2-1, with TRBD1 as a possible D gene (5 bases). The CDR3 spans 16 residues. Germline CDR1 SGDLS, CDR2 YYNGEE. Trimming removed 4 bases at V and 7 bases at J, with 21 bases between. This CDR3 is CASSSTAAIVGNEQFF. The DNA for the CDR3 is TGTGCCAGCAGCTCGACAGCAGCGATAGTAGGAAATGAGCAGTTCTTC. Using reference TRBV9 and TRBJ2-1 for the parts outside the CDR3, the full variable domain is DSGVTQTPKHLITATGQRVTLRCSPRSGDLSVYWYQQSLDQGLQFLIQYYNGEERAKGNILERFSAQQFPDLHSELNLSSLELGDSALYFCASSSTAAIVGNEQFFGPGTRLTVL.

The chain combines TRBV5-4 with TRBJ1-2, with TRBD1 identical over 11 bases. J was trimmed by 8 bases and V by 1 base; bases with no gene match: 7. This CDR3 contains 15 residues. CDR1 and CDR2 from the germline V gene are SGHNT and YYREEE (reference sequence). Written as DNA, the CDR3 is TGTGCCAGCAGCTTGCACGGGACAGGGGGAGAAGGCTACACCTTC. This gives the protein CASSLHGTGGEGYTF.

The rearrangement links TRBV5-6 to TRBJ2-4; 8 bases are shared with TRBD1. The trim removed 0 bases at V and 1 base at J, leaving 0 bases unmatched. The CDR3 has 15 residues. Germline CDR1 reads SGHDT; CDR2 reads YYEEEE. The CDR3 DNA reads as TGTGCCAGCAGCTTGGGACAGGGGGCCAAAAACATTCAGTACTTC. Protein sequence: CASSLGQGAKNIQYF.

This chain joins TRBV6-1 and TRBJ1-2; D unresolved. Trimming stripped 3 bases from V and 2 bases from J, with 1 base between. Germline V gene sequence: CDR1 MNHNS, CDR2 SASEGT. This CDR3 region has 11 residues. In nucleotides, the CDR3 is TGTGCCAGCAGTGAGAACTATGGCTACACCTTC. It specifies CASSENYGYTF.

The chain uses TRBV3-1 (or the pseudogene TRBV3-2) and TRBJ2-5, with D hard to call. The ends were cut back, 4 bases at V and 5 bases at J, with 11 bases in the middle. This CDR3 region has 13 residues. Germline CDR1 LGHDT, CDR2 YNNKEL (reference sequence). CDR3 amino acids: CASSRLTWETQYF. The CDR3 DNA reads as TGTGCCAGCAGCCGGTTGACGTGGGAGACCCAGTACTTC.

This chain uses TRBV28 with TRBJ2-2; TRBD1 aligns across 7 bases. J gave up 4 bases and V 5 bases, and 13 bases lay outside the gene matches. Germline assignment: CDR1 MDHEN and CDR2 SYDVKM. The CDR3 has 17 residues. As DNA, the CDR3 is TGTGCCAGCAGTCAACAAAACAGGGGATTTGGCACCGGGGAGCTGTTTTTT. Protein: CASSQQNRGFGTGELFF.

The chain combines TRBV6-5 with TRBJ2-2, with TRBD2 matching 8 bases. This CDR3 has 15 amino acids. V lost 6 bases and J lost 2; bases outside the gene matches: 5. Germline CDR1 is MNHEY and CDR2 is SVGAGI. CDR3 loop: CASSPGTRNTGELFF. CDR3 in DNA: TGTGCCAGCAGCCCCGGGACTAGAAACACCGGGGAGCTGTTTTTT.

The chain is built from TRBV6-5 and TRBJ2-7; 8 bases map to TRBD2. The CDR3 is 16 residues long. Germline V gives CDR1 MNHEY, CDR2 SVGAGI. J lost 4 bases, V lost 0 bases, and 8 bases had no gene match. This CDR3 reads CASSYSGWLAGYEQYF. The DNA of the CDR3 is TGTGCCAGCAGTTACTCGGGCTGGCTAGCGGGTTACGAGCAGTACTTC.

The genes are TRBV29-1 and TRBJ1-2, with D maybe TRBD1 (5 bases). This CDR3 spans 15 amino acids. Per germline, CDR1 SQVTM and CDR2 ANQGSEA. Between the trimmed V and J ends, which lost 1 base and 5 bases, there was a span of 17 bases. The CDR3 DNA follows: TGCAGCGTTGAAGTTTTTAGCGGGGCTGCGTATGGCTACACCTTC. This codes for CSVEVFSGAAYGYTF.

The rearrangement joins TRBV29-1 to TRBJ2-3, with D unresolved. The germline CDR1 and CDR2 sequences are SQVTM and ANQGSEA. The germline V and J ends were trimmed by 4 bases and 1 base, with 12 bases remaining between them. The CDR3 length is 14 residues. The CDR3 sequence: CSVALQSGTDTQYF. CDR3 DNA sequence: TGCAGCGTTGCCCTTCAGAGTGGCACAGATACGCAGTATTTT.

The chain combines TRBV28 with TRBJ1-5; D ambiguous. Germline V CDR1 and CDR2: MDHEN, SYDVKM. V lost 6 bases and J lost 4, with 4 bases in between. The CDR3 totals 11 residues. For the CDR3, the DNA is TGTGCCAGCAGCGAAAATCAGCCCCAGCATTTT. It specifies CASSENQPQHF.

The chain links TRBV4-2 to TRBJ1-2, with D hard to call. The germline V gene encodes CDR1 LGHNA and CDR2 YNFKEQ. Trimming removed 0 bases at V and 8 bases at J, with 10 bases between. The CDR3 runs 13 residues. The CDR3: CASSQDEGLGYTF. CDR3 nucleotides: TGTGCCAGCAGCCAAGATGAGGGCTTGGGCTACACCTTC.

This chain uses TRBV29-1 with TRBJ1-3; possible D gene TRBD1, 6 bases. Germline V gene sequence: CDR1 SQVTM, CDR2 ANQGSEA. The CDR3 has 15 residues. V dropped 1 base and J dropped 3 bases, with 13 bases sitting between them. The CDR3 region is CSVEVPAGVGNTIYF. DNA for the CDR3: TGCAGCGTTGAAGTTCCCGCAGGGGTTGGAAACACCATATATTTT. Filled out from reference TRBV29-1 and TRBJ1-3, the complete variable domain reads SAVISQKPSRDICQRGTSLTIQCQVDSQVTMMFWYRQQPGQSLTLIATANQGSEATYESGFVIDKFPISRPNLTFSTLTVSNMSPEDSSIYLCSVEVPAGVGNTIYFGEGSWLTVV.

The V gene is TRBV19, the J gene TRBJ1-4, with TRBD1 identical over 9 bases. With V trimmed by 8 bases and J by 8 bases, 12 bases remained unmatched. Germline CDR1 LNHDA, CDR2 SQIVND (reference sequence). CDR3 size: 15 residues. In DNA, the CDR3 is TGTGCCAGTCGACGGGGGGACAGGGTTGAAGAAAAACTGTTTTTT. This codes for CASRRGDRVEEKLFF.

The J gene is TRBJ2-7, the V gene TRBV3-1 (or the pseudogene TRBV3-2); D not certain. The CDR3 consists of 15 residues. Per germline, CDR1 LGHDT and CDR2 YNNKEL (reference sequence). V was shortened by 0 bases and J by 2 bases, with 11 bases between the two germline ends. CDR3 bases: TGTGCCAGCAGCCAAGACTTTGGGGAAACCTACGAGCAGTACTTC. Translated, it gives CASSQDFGETYEQYF.

This sequence joins TRBV28 and TRBJ1-1; D is ambiguous. The V end was cut by 7 bases, the J end by 0 bases, with 9 bases between. CDR3 length: 13 residues. CDR1 is MDHEN, CDR2 SYDVKM, per germline. The CDR3 loop is CASTENLNTEAFF. Written as DNA, the CDR3 is TGTGCCAGCACCGAGAACCTGAACACTGAAGCTTTCTTT.

The chain carries TRBV5-5 and TRBJ2-1; 9 nucleotides align to TRBD1. V gave up 0 bases and J gave up 8 bases; unmatched junction bases: 9. This CDR3 contains 16 residues. The germline gives CDR1 SGHKS, CDR2 YYEKEE (reference sequence). The CDR3 loop is CASSLGPGTGSYEQFF. In nucleotides, the CDR3 is TGTGCCAGCAGCTTGGGTCCTGGGACAGGGAGTTATGAGCAGTTCTTC.